These 5 T cell receptor beta chains were all obtained from the same sample, sequenced in a study of T cells after yellow fever vaccination. A single record per CDR3 protein comes from TCRdb applying MiXCR to the 5' RACE reads. The sample carries 100,000 to 150,000 distinct CDR3 sequences, around 9.8% recorded once. The sample in question was CD8+ T cells sorted from PBMCs, obtained on the day of the yellow fever booster vaccination. The receptor set was obtained from a young man who received the YFV17D yellow fever vaccine.

This chain uses TRBV28 with TRBJ1-3, with TRBD1 as a possible D gene (5 bases). V dropped 6 bases and J dropped 4 bases, with 22 bases sitting between them. This CDR3 contains 17 residues. CDR1 is MDHEN and CDR2 is SYDVKM in the germline V gene. The CDR3 DNA sequence: TGTGCCAGCAGCCCCTCCGGACACCGAATTAAGGGAAACACCATATATTTT. Translation: CASSPSGHRIKGNTIYF.

This clonotype has just a few counts. The chain couples TRBV12-3 or TRBV12-4 to TRBJ2-3; 7 bases align to TRBD2. There are 14 residues in the CDR3. With 3 bases clipped from V and 4 bases from J, the junction kept 4 bases outside the gene matches. This CDR3 reads CASSLSGEPDTQYF. DNA of the CDR3: TGTGCCAGCAGTTTGAGCGGGGAGCCAGATACGCAGTATTTT.

The chain carries TRBV4-1 and TRBJ1-5; TRBD1 aligns across 7 bases. Germline CDR1 is MGHRA and CDR2 is YSYEKL. V lost 4 bases, J lost 3 bases, and 9 bases stayed unmatched. The CDR3 covers 16 residues. CDR3 nucleotides: TGCGCCAGCAGCCTACAATTGGGACAGACCAATCAGCCCCAGCATTTT. It specifies CASSLQLGQTNQPQHF.

The chain links TRBV19 to TRBJ1-1; TRBD1 might be the D (5 bases). The germline gives CDR1 LNHDA, CDR2 SQIVND (reference sequence). This CDR3 comprises 13 residues. The V and J ends lost 3 bases and 8 bases respectively, with 13 bases between them. For the CDR3, the DNA is TGTGCCAGTAGTATGCCAGGGAATTGGGAAGCTTTCTTT. It codes for CASSMPGNWEAFF.

In its sample, this clonotype was seen a few times. The chain couples TRBV7-9 to TRBJ2-5; D is unresolved. CDR3 length: 13 residues. CDR1 and CDR2 (germline): SEHNR, FQNEAQ (reference sequence). V was cut by 4 bases and J by 9 bases, with 15 bases left in between. This chain's CDR3 is CASSSIRNEAQYF. The CDR3 nucleotides are TGTGCCAGCAGCTCCATCCGCAATGAGGCCCAGTACTTC.